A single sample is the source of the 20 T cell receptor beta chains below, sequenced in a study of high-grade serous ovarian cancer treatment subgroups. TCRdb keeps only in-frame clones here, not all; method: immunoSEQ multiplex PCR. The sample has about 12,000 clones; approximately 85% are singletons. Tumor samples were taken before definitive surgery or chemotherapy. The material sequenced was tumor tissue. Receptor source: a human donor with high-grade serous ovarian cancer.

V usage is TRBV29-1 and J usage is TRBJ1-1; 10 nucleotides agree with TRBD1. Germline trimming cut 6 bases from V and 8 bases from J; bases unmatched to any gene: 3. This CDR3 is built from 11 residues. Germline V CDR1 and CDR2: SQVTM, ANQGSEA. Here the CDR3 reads CSVGTGDEAFF. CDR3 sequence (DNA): TGCAGCGTCGGGACAGGGGACGAAGCTTTCTTT. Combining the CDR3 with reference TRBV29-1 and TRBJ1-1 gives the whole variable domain SAVISQKPSRDICQRGTSLTIQCQVDSQVTMMFWYRQQPGQSLTLIATANQGSEATYESGFVIDKFPISRPNLTFSTLTVSNMSPEDSSIYLCSVGTGDEAFFGQGTRLTVV.

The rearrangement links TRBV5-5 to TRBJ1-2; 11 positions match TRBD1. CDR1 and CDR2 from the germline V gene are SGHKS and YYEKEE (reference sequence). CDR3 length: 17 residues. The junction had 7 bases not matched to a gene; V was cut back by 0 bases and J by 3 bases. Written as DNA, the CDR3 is TGTGCCAGCAGCTTGGACCGGGGACAGGGGGTTGACTATGGCTACACCTTC. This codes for CASSLDRGQGVDYGYTF.

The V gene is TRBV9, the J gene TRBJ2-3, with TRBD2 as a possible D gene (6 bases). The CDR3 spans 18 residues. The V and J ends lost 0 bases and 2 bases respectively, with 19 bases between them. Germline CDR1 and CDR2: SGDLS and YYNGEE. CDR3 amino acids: CASSVAFFSAGTTDTQYF. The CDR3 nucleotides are TGTGCCAGCAGCGTAGCTTTTTTTTCGGCGGGGACCACAGATACGCAGTATTTT.

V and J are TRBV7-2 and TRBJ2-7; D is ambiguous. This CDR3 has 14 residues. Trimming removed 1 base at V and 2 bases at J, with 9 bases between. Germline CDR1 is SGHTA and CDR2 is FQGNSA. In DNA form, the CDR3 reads TGTGCCAGCAGCTTAGGAGGCAGCACCTACGAGCAGTACTTC. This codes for CASSLGGSTYEQYF.

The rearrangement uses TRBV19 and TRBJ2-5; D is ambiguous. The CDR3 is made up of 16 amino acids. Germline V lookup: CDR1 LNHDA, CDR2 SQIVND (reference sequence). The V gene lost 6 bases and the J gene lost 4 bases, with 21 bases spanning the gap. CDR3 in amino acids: CASSRAASGSPETQYF. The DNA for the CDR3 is TGTGCCAGTAGCCGCGCCGCCTCCGGGTCACCAGAGACCCAGTACTTC.

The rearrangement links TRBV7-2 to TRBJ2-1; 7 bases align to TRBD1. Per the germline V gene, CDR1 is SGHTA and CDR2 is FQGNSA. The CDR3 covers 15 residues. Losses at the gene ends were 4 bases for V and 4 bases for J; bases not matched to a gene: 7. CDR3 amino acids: CASSSRDRNYNEQFF. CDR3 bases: TGTGCCAGCAGCTCCCGGGACAGAAATTACAATGAGCAGTTCTTC. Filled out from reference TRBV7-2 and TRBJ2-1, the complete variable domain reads GAGVSQSPSNKVTEKGKDVELRCDPISGHTALYWYRQSLGQGLEFLIYFQGNSAPDKSGLPSDRFSAERTGGSVSTLTIQRTQQEDSAVYLCASSSRDRNYNEQFFGPGTRLTVL.

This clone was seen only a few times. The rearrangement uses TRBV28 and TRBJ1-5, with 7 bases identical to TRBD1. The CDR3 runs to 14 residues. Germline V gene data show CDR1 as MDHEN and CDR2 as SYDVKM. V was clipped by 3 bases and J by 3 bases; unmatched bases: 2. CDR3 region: CASSFDRANQPQHF. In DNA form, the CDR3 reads TGTGCCAGCAGTTTCGACAGGGCCAATCAGCCCCAGCATTTT.

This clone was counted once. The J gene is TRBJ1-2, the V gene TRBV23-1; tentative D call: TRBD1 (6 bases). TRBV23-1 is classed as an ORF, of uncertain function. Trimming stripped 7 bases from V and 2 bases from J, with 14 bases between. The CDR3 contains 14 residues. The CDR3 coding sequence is TGCGCCAGCACCCTGACAGGAACCAACTATGGCTACACCTTC. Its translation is CASTLTGTNYGYTF.

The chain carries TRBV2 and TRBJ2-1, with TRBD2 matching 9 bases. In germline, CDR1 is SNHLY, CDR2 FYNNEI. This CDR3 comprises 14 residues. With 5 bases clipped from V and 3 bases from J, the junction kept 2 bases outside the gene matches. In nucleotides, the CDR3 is TGTGCCAGCAGTTTAGCGGGGGACTACAATGAGCAGTTCTTC. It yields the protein CASSLAGDYNEQFF.

CDR3 nucleotide sequence: TGTGCCAGCAGCCCACCCCTTGGTACGCAGTATTTT. It specifies CASSPPLGTQYF. The V call is TRBV11-2, the J call TRBJ2-3; D is unclear. V shed 5 bases and J shed 8 bases, with 11 bases lying between them. Germline V gene lookup returns CDR1 SGHAT and CDR2 FQNNGV. The length of the CDR3 is 12 residues. Full variable domain (missing parts from reference TRBV11-2 and TRBJ2-3): EAGVAQSPRYKIIEKRQSVAFWCNPISGHATLYWYQQILGQGPKLLIQFQNNGVVDDSQLPKDRFSAERLKGVDSTLKIQPAKLEDSAVYLCASSPPLGTQYFGPGTRLTVL.

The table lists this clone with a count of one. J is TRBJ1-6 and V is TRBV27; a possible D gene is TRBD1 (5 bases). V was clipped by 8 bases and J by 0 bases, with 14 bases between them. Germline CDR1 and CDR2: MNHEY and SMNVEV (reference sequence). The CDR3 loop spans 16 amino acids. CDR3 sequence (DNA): TGTGCCAGCGGGCGGGGGACGAGCTCCTATAATTCACCCCTCCACTTT. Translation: CASGRGTSSYNSPLHF.

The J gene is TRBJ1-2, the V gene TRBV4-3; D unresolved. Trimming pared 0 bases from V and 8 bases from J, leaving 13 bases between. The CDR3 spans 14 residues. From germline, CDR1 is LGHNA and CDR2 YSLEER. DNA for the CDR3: TGCGCCAGCAGCCAAGATTTGGGGTTTGGAGGCTACACCTTC. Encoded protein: CASSQDLGFGGYTF.

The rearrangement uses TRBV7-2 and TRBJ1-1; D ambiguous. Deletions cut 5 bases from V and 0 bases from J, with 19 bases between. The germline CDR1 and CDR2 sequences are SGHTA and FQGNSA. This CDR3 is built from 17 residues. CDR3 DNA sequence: TGTGCCAGCAGCACCCGTACCCGCTTACCAATGAACACTGAAGCTTTCTTT. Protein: CASSTRTRLPMNTEAFF. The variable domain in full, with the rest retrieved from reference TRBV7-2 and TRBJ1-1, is GAGVSQSPSNKVTEKGKDVELRCDPISGHTALYWYRQSLGQGLEFLIYFQGNSAPDKSGLPSDRFSAERTGGSVSTLTIQRTQQEDSAVYLCASSTRTRLPMNTEAFFGQGTRLTVV.

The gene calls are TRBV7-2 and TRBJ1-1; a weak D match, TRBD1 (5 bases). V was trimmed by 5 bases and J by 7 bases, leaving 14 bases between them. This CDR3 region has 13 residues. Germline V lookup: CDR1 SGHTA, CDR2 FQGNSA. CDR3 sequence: CASSRRQRDEAFF. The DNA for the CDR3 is TGTGCCAGCAGCCGGCGACAGAGGGATGAAGCTTTCTTT.

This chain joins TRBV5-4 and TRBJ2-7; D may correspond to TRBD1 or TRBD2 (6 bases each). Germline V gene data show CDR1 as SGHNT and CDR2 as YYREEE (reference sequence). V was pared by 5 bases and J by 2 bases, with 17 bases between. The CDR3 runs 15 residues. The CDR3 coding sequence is TGTGCCAGCAGTCCCCCCCCCGGGGGCCCCTACGAGCAGTACTTC. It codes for CASSPPPGGPYEQYF.

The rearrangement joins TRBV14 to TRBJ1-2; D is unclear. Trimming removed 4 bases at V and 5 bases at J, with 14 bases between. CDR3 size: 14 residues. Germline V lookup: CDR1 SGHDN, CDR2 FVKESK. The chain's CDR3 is CASSPDIAVYGYTF. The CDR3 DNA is TGTGCCAGCAGCCCCGACATAGCGGTTTATGGCTACACCTTC.

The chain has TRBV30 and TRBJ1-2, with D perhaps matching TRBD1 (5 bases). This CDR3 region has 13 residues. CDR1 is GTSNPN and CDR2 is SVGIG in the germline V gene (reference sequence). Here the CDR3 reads CGILLGGYYGYTF. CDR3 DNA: TGTGGTATCCTGCTGGGGGGATACTATGGCTACACCTTC.

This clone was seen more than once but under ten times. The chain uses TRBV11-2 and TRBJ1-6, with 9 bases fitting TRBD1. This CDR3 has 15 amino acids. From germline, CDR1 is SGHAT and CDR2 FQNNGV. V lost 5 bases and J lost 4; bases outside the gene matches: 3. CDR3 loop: CASSQDRGYNSPLHF. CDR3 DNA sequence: TGTGCCAGCAGCCAGGACAGGGGTTATAATTCACCCCTCCACTTT.

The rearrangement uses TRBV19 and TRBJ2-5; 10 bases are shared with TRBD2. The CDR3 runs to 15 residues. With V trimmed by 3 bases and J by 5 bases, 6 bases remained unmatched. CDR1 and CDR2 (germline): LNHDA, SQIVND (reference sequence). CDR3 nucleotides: TGTGCCAGTAGTATCGTAAGCGGGGGGGCGGAGACCCAGTACTTC. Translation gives CASSIVSGGAETQYF.

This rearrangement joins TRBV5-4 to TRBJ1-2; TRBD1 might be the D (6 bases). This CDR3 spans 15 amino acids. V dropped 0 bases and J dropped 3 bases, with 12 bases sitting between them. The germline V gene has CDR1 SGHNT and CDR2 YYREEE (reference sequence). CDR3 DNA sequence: TGTGCCAGCAGCTTGGGAGGGGGGCAGCACTATGGCTACACCTTC. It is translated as CASSLGGGQHYGYTF.